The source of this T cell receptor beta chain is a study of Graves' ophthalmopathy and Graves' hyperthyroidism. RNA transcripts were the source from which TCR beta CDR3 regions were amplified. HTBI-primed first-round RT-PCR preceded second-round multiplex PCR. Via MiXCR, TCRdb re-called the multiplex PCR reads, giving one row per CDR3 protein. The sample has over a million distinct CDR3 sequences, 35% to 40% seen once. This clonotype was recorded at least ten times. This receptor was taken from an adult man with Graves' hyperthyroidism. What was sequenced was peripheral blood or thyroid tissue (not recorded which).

The CDR3 sequence: CSVGRGGAGLQETQYF. The CDR3 bases are TGCAGCGTTGGGAGGGGAGGGGCAGGGCTACAAGAGACCCAGTACTTC. The J gene is TRBJ2-5, the V gene TRBV29-1; TRBD2 matches 7 bases. This CDR3 comprises 16 residues. V lost 4 bases and J lost 2; bases outside the gene matches: 13. The germline V gene encodes CDR1 SQVTM and CDR2 ANQGSEA.